This T cell receptor beta chain emerged from a study of T cell responses to AZD1222 COVID-19 vaccine. Study background: Recipients boosted at about 4 weeks or about 12 weeks are pooled.

Clones were read by immunoSEQ multiplex PCR, and TCRdb kept only the in-frame ones, dropping some. In the table there are about 120,000 clones, just under 90% of which are singletons. The CDR3 is made up of 15 amino acids. From germline, CDR1 is SEHNR and CDR2 FQNEAQ (reference sequence). Trimming stripped 2 bases from V and 0 bases from J, with 10 bases between. This sequence joins TRBV7-9 and TRBJ1-2; D is possibly TRBD1 (5 bases). This TCR was recovered from an adult in good health. The sample was peripheral blood, taken on day 0 of AZD1222 vaccination. CDR3 coding DNA: TGTGCCAGCAGCTTAAGGGACGGAACTAACTATGGCTACACCTTC. It translates to CASSLRDGTNYGYTF.